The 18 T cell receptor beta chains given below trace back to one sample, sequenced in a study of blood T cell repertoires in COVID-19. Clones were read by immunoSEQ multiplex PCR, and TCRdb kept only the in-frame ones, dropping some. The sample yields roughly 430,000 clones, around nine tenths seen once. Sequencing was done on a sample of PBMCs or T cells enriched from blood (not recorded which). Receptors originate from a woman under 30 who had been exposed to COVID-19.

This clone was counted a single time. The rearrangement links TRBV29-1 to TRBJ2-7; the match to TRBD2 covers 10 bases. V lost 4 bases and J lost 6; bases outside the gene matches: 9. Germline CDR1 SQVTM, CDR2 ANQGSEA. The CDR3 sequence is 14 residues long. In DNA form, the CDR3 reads TGCAGCGTTGCGGTTAATAGCGGGAGGATCGAGCAGTACTTC. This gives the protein CSVAVNSGRIEQYF.

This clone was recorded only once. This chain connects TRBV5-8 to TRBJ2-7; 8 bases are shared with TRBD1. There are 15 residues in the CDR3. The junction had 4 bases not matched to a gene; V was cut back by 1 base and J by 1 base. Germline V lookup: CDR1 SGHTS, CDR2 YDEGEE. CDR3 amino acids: CASSLLGTGSYEQYF. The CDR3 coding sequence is TGTGCCAGCAGCTTGTTAGGGACAGGATCCTACGAGCAGTACTTC.

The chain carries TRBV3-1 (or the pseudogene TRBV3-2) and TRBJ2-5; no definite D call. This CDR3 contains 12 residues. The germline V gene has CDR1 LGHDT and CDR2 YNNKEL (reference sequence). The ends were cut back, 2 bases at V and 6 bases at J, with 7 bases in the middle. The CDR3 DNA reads TGTGCCAGCAGCCAAACTGTTAAGACCCAGTACTTC. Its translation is CASSQTVKTQYF.

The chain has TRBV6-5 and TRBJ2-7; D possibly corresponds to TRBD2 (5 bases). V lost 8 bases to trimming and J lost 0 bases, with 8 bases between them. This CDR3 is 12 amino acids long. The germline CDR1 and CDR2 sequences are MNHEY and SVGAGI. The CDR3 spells CASQRSSYEQYF. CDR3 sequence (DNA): TGTGCCAGCCAGCGGAGCTCCTACGAGCAGTACTTC.

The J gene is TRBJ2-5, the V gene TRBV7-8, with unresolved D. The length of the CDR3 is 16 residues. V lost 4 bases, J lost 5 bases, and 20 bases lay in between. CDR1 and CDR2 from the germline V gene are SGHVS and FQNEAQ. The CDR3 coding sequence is TGTGCCAGCAGCTCCCTTACAAACCTGCCCGGGGAGACCCAGTACTTC. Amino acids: CASSSLTNLPGETQYF. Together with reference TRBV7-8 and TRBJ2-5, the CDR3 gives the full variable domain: GAGVSQSPRYKVAKRGQDVALRCDPISGHVSLFWYQQALGQGPEFLTYFQNEAQLDKSGLPSDRFFAERPEGSVSTLKIQRTQQEDSAVYLCASSSLTNLPGETQYFGPGTRLLVL.

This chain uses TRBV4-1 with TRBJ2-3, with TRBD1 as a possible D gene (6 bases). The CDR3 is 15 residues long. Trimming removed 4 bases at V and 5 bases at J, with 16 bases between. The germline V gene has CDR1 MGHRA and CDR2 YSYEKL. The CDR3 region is CASSPRGTTVDTQYF. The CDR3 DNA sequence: TGCGCCAGCAGCCCAAGGGGGACGACTGTAGATACGCAGTATTTT.

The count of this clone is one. CDR3 DNA sequence: TGTGCCAGCAGCCTAGGGGGGGGAACCCCCTACGAGCAGTACTTC. It yields the protein CASSLGGGTPYEQYF. The rearrangement joins TRBV28 to TRBJ2-7; possible D gene TRBD2, 7 bases. The V and J ends lost 6 bases and 2 bases respectively, with 17 bases between them. Per germline, CDR1 MDHEN and CDR2 SYDVKM. The CDR3 totals 15 residues.

CDR3 sequence (DNA): TGTGCCAGCAGCTTACGAACCTTCCGGGATGCGGGAACCTACAATGAGCAGTTCTTC. The encoded protein is CASSLRTFRDAGTYNEQFF. This chain connects TRBV7-9 to TRBJ2-1; D perhaps matches TRBD2 (6 bases). The V end was cut by 2 bases, the J end by 2 bases, with 22 bases between. CDR1 is SEHNR and CDR2 is FQNEAQ in the germline V gene (reference sequence). The CDR3 runs 19 residues.

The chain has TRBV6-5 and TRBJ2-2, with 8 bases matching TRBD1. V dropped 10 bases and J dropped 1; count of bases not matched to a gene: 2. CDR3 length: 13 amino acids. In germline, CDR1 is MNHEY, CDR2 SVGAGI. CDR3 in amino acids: CATGQGNTGELFF. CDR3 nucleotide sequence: TGTGCCACCGGACAGGGGAACACCGGGGAGCTGTTTTTT.

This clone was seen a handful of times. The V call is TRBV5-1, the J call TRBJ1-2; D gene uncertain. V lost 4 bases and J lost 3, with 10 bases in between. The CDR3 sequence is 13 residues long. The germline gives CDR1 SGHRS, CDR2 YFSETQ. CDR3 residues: CASSPAGDYGYTF. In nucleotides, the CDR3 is TGCGCCAGCAGCCCGGCCGGAGACTATGGCTACACCTTC.

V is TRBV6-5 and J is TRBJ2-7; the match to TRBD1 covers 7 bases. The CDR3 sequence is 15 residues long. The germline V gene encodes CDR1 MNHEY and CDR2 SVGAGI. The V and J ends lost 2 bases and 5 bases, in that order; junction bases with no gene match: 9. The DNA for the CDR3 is TGTGCCAGCAGTTACCGGCCTGACAGGGATAACGAGCAGTACTTC. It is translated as CASSYRPDRDNEQYF.

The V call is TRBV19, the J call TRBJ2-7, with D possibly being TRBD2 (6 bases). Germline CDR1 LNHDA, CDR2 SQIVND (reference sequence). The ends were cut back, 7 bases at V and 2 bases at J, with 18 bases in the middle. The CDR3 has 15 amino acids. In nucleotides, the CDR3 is TGTGCCAGTACTCCTACAGCGGGCCTAACCTACGAGCAGTACTTC. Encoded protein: CASTPTAGLTYEQYF.

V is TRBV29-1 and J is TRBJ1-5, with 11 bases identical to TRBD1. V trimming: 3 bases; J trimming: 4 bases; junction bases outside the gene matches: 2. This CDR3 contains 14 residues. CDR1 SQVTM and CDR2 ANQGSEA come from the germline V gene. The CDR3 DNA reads TGCAGCGTTGAGGGACAGGGGGTGAATCAGCCCCAGCATTTT. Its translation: CSVEGQGVNQPQHF.

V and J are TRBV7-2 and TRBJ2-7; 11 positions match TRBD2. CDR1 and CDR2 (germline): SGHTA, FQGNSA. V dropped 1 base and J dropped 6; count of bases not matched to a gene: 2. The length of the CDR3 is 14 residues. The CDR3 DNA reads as TGTGCCAGCAGCTTAGTGACTAGCGGGGCCGAGCAGTACTTC. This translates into CASSLVTSGAEQYF.

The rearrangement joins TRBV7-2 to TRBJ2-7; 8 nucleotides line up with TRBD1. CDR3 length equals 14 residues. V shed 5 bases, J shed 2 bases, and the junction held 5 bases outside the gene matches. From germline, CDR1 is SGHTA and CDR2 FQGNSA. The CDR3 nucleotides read TGTGCCAGCAGCCTTCGACAGGGGACCTACGAGCAGTACTTC. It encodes CASSLRQGTYEQYF.

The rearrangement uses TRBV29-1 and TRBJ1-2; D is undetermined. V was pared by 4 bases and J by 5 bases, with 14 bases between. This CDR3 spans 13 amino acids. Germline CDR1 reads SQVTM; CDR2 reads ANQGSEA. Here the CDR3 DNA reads TGCAGCGTTGGTTCGGGGAGTTGGTATGGCTACACCTTC. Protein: CSVGSGSWYGYTF. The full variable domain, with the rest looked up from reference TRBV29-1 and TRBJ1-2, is SAVISQKPSRDICQRGTSLTIQCQVDSQVTMMFWYRQQPGQSLTLIATANQGSEATYESGFVIDKFPISRPNLTFSTLTVSNMSPEDSSIYLCSVGSGSWYGYTFGSGTRLTVV.

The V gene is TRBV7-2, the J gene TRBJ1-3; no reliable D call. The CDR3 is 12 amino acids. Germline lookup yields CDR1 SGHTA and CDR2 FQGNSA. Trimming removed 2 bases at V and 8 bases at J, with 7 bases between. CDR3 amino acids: CASSLSRDTIYF. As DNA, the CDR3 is TGTGCCAGCAGCTTATCTCGGGACACCATATATTTT.

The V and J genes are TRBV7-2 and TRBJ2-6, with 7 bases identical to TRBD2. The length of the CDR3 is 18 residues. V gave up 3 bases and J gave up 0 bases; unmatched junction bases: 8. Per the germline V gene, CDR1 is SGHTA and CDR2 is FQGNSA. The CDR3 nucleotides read TGTGCCAGCAGCTTCCGAGGGAGCGGGGTCTCTGGGGCCAACGTCCTGACTTTC. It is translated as CASSFRGSGVSGANVLTF.